A single sample gave rise to the 18 T cell receptor beta chains below, sequenced in a study of CD8 T cells in Susac syndrome. With random hexamers, about 0.5 to 1 ug RNA was reverse transcribed. TCRdb itself ran the immunoSEQ multiplex PCR reads through MiXCR, one entry per CDR3 protein. This table has 120,000 or so distinct CDR3 sequences, over 95% appearing once. The sequencing input was CD4+ T cells from PBMCs. All receptors come from a human donor with Susac syndrome.

The chain recombines TRBV20-1 with TRBJ2-3; TRBD2 matches at 7 bases. The CDR3 sequence is 14 residues long. Trimming at V came to 3 bases and at J to 9 bases, leaving 12 bases not matched to a gene. Germline assignment: CDR1 DFQATT and CDR2 SNEGSKA (reference sequence). DNA for the CDR3: TGCAGTGCTAGGGATGGACTAGGGGCCGCCACGCAGTATTTT. This encodes CSARDGLGAATQYF.

This chain connects TRBV5-1 to TRBJ1-1, with D possibly being TRBD1 (5 bases). The CDR3 has 14 residues. V was shortened by 3 bases and J by 3 bases, with 12 bases between the two germline ends. Germline CDR1 is SGHRS and CDR2 is YFSETQ. The chain's CDR3 is CASSSRAGDTEAFF. CDR3 in DNA: TGCGCCAGCAGCTCGAGGGCGGGGGACACTGAAGCTTTCTTT.

On this clonotype: At one boundary the junction diverges from the germline segment, which might be a read error. The chain links TRBV20-1 to TRBJ1-4; D possibly corresponds to TRBD1 (6 bases). CDR1 is DFQATT and CDR2 is SNEGSKA in the germline V gene (reference sequence). The CDR3 contains 13 residues. The CDR3 region has the DNA TGCAGCGCTAGGAACAGGGTTAATGAAAAACTGTTTTTT. Amino acids: CSARNRVNEKLFF.

The chain couples TRBV5-6 to TRBJ2-3, with 12 bases fitting TRBD2. This CDR3 is built from 16 residues. Germline assignment: CDR1 SGHDT and CDR2 YYEEEE. With 2 bases clipped from V and 2 bases from J, the junction kept 3 bases outside the gene matches. The CDR3 DNA sequence: TGTGCCAGCAGCTTTCCTAGCGGGAGGGACACAGATACGCAGTATTTT. It translates to CASSFPSGRDTDTQYF.

CDR3 amino acids: CASSLPGSLHTIYF. Here the CDR3 DNA reads TGTGCCAGCAGTCTACCGGGAAGCCTACACACCATATATTTT. This chain joins TRBV12-3 or TRBV12-4 and TRBJ1-3; D gene unclear. Trimming took 5 bases from V and 8 from J, leaving 16 bases between them. The CDR3 totals 14 residues.

V gene TRBV7-8 combines with J gene TRBJ2-7, with a weak D call TRBD1 (6 bases). Germline assignment: CDR1 SGHVS and CDR2 FQNEAQ. V was cut by 4 bases and J by 2 bases, with 15 bases left in between. CDR3 length equals 15 residues. CDR3 loop: CASSSMGSGAYEQYF. The CDR3 nucleotides are TGTGCCAGCAGCTCCATGGGGTCAGGGGCCTACGAGCAGTACTTC.

The chain links TRBV25-1 to TRBJ2-3; D gene unclear. The CDR3 length is 13 residues. Germline CDR1 MGHDK, CDR2 SYGVNS. The ends were cut back, 4 bases at V and 3 bases at J, with 8 bases in the middle. This chain's CDR3 is CASSAYGTDTQYF. CDR3 nucleotide sequence: TGTGCCAGCAGTGCCTACGGGACAGATACGCAGTATTTT.

The genes are TRBV30 and TRBJ1-2, with 9 bases matching TRBD1. This CDR3 comprises 13 residues. The V and J ends lost 3 bases and 7 bases, in that order; junction bases with no gene match: 6. Germline CDR1 is GTSNPN and CDR2 is SVGIG (reference sequence). The CDR3 nucleotides read TGTGCCTGGAGCCGTAGACAGGGGGGTGGCTACACCTTC. Its translation is CAWSRRQGGGYTF.

The chain combines TRBV12-3 or TRBV12-4 with TRBJ1-4, with TRBD1 as a possible D gene (6 bases). Deletions cut 6 bases from V and 0 bases from J, with 11 bases between. This CDR3 comprises 15 residues. In nucleotides, the CDR3 is TGTGCCAGCAGGACGGACAGTTCAACTAATGAAAAACTGTTTTTT. This translates into CASRTDSSTNEKLFF.

This chain connects TRBV12-3 or TRBV12-4 to TRBJ1-2; D is unclear. The CDR3 runs to 12 residues. Between the trimmed V and J ends, which lost 7 bases and 6 bases, there was a span of 12 bases. CDR3 residues: CASTTEGHGYTF. Here the CDR3 DNA reads TGTGCCAGCACCACCGAAGGGCATGGCTACACCTTC.

The chain links TRBV25-1 to TRBJ2-3; perhaps TRBD1 as D (5 bases). V was shortened by 0 bases and J by 4 bases, with 11 bases between the two germline ends. The CDR3 length is 15 residues. The germline V gene encodes CDR1 MGHDK and CDR2 SYGVNS. The CDR3 is CASSEYGRAADTQYF. The CDR3 DNA reads TGTGCCAGCAGTGAATACGGCAGGGCGGCAGATACGCAGTATTTT. The entire variable domain, with the rest obtained from reference TRBV25-1 and TRBJ2-3, is as follows: EADIYQTPRYLVIGTGKKITLECSQTMGHDKMYWYQQDPGMELHLIHYSYGVNSTEKGDLSSESTVSRIRTEHFPLTLESARPSHTSQYLCASSEYGRAADTQYFGPGTRLTVL.

This clonotype has a single count. The chain recombines TRBV15 with TRBJ1-5; D is perhaps TRBD1 (6 bases). Trimming stripped 0 bases from V and 4 bases from J, with 16 bases between. CDR3 size: 17 residues. In germline, CDR1 is LNHNV, CDR2 YYDKDF (reference sequence). The CDR3 region has the DNA TGTGCCACCAGCAGAGAAGGGGGGGGCCGATTTAATCAGCCCCAGCATTTT. The encoded protein is CATSREGGGRFNQPQHF.

The chain uses TRBV4-2 and TRBJ2-7, with 7 bases identical to TRBD1. The CDR3 sequence is 16 residues long. Losses at the gene ends were 4 bases for V and 0 bases for J; bases not matched to a gene: 9. CDR1 and CDR2 from the germline V gene are LGHNA and YNFKEQ. The CDR3 DNA reads TGTGCCAGCAGCCCCCAACAGGGGCCCCTCTCCTACGAGCAGTACTTC. It yields the protein CASSPQQGPLSYEQYF.

The J gene is TRBJ2-5, the V gene TRBV30; a possible D gene is TRBD1 (6 bases). V was cut by 3 bases and J by 3 bases, with 8 bases left in between. The germline V gene has CDR1 GTSNPN and CDR2 SVGIG (reference sequence). The CDR3 covers 12 residues. The CDR3 region has the DNA TGTGCCTGGAGCCAGGGGAAAGAGACCCAGTACTTC. The encoded protein is CAWSQGKETQYF.

This clonotype has just one count. The chain links TRBV12-3 or TRBV12-4 to TRBJ1-1; the D is unclear. The CDR3 sequence is 14 residues long. The V end was cut by 2 bases, the J end by 0 bases, with 7 bases between. CDR3 amino acids: CASSLWTVNTEAFF. The DNA for the CDR3 is TGTGCCAGCAGTTTATGGACGGTGAACACTGAAGCTTTCTTT.

The V call is TRBV5-1, the J call TRBJ1-5, with D perhaps matching TRBD1 (6 bases). The germline CDR1 and CDR2 sequences are SGHRS and YFSETQ. The CDR3 has 15 residues. Trimming shortened V by 3 bases and J by 7 bases, and 17 bases separated the two germline ends. The CDR3 nucleotides read TGCGCCAGCAGCTCGGTCGGGGGCGCAGGGCAGCCCCAGCATTTT. It codes for CASSSVGGAGQPQHF. Looking up the rest from reference TRBV5-1 and TRBJ1-5 gives the full variable domain: KAGVTQTPRYLIKTRGQQVTLSCSPISGHRSVSWYQQTPGQGLQFLFEYFSETQRNKGNFPGRFSGRQFSNSRSEMNVSTLELGDSALYLCASSSVGGAGQPQHFGDGTRLSIL.

V is TRBV3-1 and J is TRBJ2-1; 11 bases fit TRBD2. The germline CDR1 and CDR2 sequences are LGHDT and YNNKEL (reference sequence). The CDR3 totals 16 residues. The ends lost 4 bases at V and 4 bases at J; junction bases unmatched: 6. CDR3 sequence (DNA): TGTGCCAGCAGCCTAACTAGCGGGAGTAGTTACAATGAGCAGTTCTTC. Protein sequence: CASSLTSGSSYNEQFF.

The rearrangement uses TRBV6-5 and TRBJ2-2; the D is unclear. The CDR3 runs 14 residues. The germline V and J ends were trimmed by 6 bases and 4 bases, with 12 bases remaining between them. CDR1 MNHEY and CDR2 SVGAGI come from the germline V gene. CDR3 sequence: CASRTPGSTGELFF. The CDR3 coding sequence is TGTGCCAGCAGGACTCCGGGTTCCACCGGGGAGCTGTTTTTT.